These 28 T cell receptor beta chains originate from one sample sequenced in a study of shared clonotypes between healthy human individuals. Method: immunoSEQ multiplex PCR; TCRdb's copy keeps in-frame clones and lacks some. The sample contains some 2.1 million clones, around 96% of which appear only once. The naive CD8 fraction comprised CD45RO-negative cells positively selected for CCR7 and excluded terminally differentiated effector memory CD45RA+ cells. The specimen sequenced was naive CD8+ T cells sorted from blood. Receptors originate from a man between 18 and 29 years old in good health.

The chain is built from TRBV27 and TRBJ1-1; no clear D. CDR1 and CDR2 (germline): MNHEY, SMNVEV (reference sequence). Trimming took 2 bases from V and 7 from J, leaving 14 bases between them. The CDR3 covers 14 residues. The CDR3 DNA reads TGTGCCAGCAGTTTAATCCCCGGAGACTTTGAAGCTTTCTTT. Protein product: CASSLIPGDFEAFF.

In this sample, this clone turned up a few times. The CDR3 is CASSSGTGVMTEAFF. The DNA for the CDR3 is TGTGCCAGCAGCTCCGGGACAGGGGTGATGACTGAAGCTTTCTTT. V usage is TRBV7-3 and J usage is TRBJ1-1; 10 bases line up with TRBD1. The germline CDR1 and CDR2 sequences are SGHTA and FQGTGA. Trimming took 4 bases from V and 5 from J; bases not matched to a gene: 7. CDR3 length equals 15 residues.

The CDR3 loop reads CASSELGNNSPLHF. In DNA form, the CDR3 reads TGTGCCAGCAGTGAACTAGGGAATAATTCACCCCTCCACTTT. The gene calls are TRBV6-1 and TRBJ1-6; D unclear. The germline V gene has CDR1 MNHNS and CDR2 SASEGT. V was clipped by 2 bases and J by 5 bases, with 7 bases between them. CDR3 length: 14 residues.

The rearrangement uses TRBV19 and TRBJ2-1; D may be TRBD2 (7 bases). Trimming took 5 bases from V and 9 from J, leaving 14 bases between them. Germline-derived CDR1 and CDR2 are LNHDA and SQIVND (reference sequence). The CDR3 runs 13 residues. CDR3: CASSYGGRGEQFF. For the CDR3, the DNA is TGTGCCAGTAGTTACGGGGGGCGAGGTGAGCAGTTCTTC. Based on the CDR3 plus reference TRBV19 and TRBJ2-1, the full variable domain is DGGITQSPKYLFRKEGQNVTLSCEQNLNHDAMYWYRQDPGQGLRLIYYSQIVNDFQKGDIAEGYSVSREKKESFPLTVTSAQKNPTAFYLCASSYGGRGEQFFGPGTRLTVL.

CDR3: CASSLVGTEGYTF. The DNA of the CDR3 is TGTGCCAGCAGTTTGGTGGGAACGGAAGGCTACACCTTC. The chain couples TRBV28 to TRBJ1-2; D gene uncertain. The CDR3 loop spans 13 amino acids. Germline assignment: CDR1 MDHEN and CDR2 SYDVKM. V was shortened by 3 bases and J by 8 bases, with 13 bases between the two germline ends.

The chain carries TRBV28 and TRBJ2-3; perhaps TRBD1 as D (6 bases). There are 15 residues in the CDR3. Trimming left V 2 bases short and J 2 bases short, with 11 bases between. Germline loops: CDR1 MDHEN, CDR2 SYDVKM. CDR3 bases: TGTGCCAGCAGTTTAACGGACAGTCCCACAGATACGCAGTATTTT. Translating gives CASSLTDSPTDTQYF.

This chain uses TRBV10-1 with TRBJ2-6, with D perhaps given as TRBD1 or TRBD2 (5 bases each). The CDR3 has 19 residues. Per germline, CDR1 WNHNN and CDR2 SYGVQD (reference sequence). V lost 7 bases to trimming and J lost 4 bases, with 26 bases between them. CDR3 in DNA: TGCGCCAGCACTTTAAAAATCGGCCAGGGACCCCTCGGGGCCAACGTCCTGACTTTC. This translates into CASTLKIGQGPLGANVLTF.

This clone was observed a single time. The rearrangement uses TRBV6-5 and TRBJ2-7, with D possibly TRBD1 on 6 matching bases. The CDR3 is 15 amino acids. Germline values: CDR1 MNHEY, CDR2 SVGAGI. V was shortened by 2 bases and J by 2 bases, with 13 bases between the two germline ends. The chain's CDR3 is CASSYRQVGPYEQYF. The CDR3 coding sequence is TGTGCCAGCAGTTACAGACAGGTGGGACCCTACGAGCAGTACTTC.

The V call is TRBV28, the J call TRBJ2-7; D may be TRBD1 (5 bases). CDR1 MDHEN and CDR2 SYDVKM come from the germline V gene. V gave up 4 bases and J gave up 2 bases, with 18 bases separating them. This CDR3 region has 16 residues. This CDR3 reads CASSSPWASQAYEQYF. The CDR3 bases are TGTGCCAGCAGTTCCCCGTGGGCGTCACAGGCCTACGAGCAGTACTTC.

The V gene is TRBV5-4, the J gene TRBJ2-7; 7 nucleotides line up with TRBD1. Trimming cost V 1 base and J 4 bases; bases outside gene matches: 2. The germline V gene encodes CDR1 SGHNT and CDR2 YYREEE (reference sequence). There are 13 residues in the CDR3. CDR3 amino acids: CASSLSQGYEQYF. The DNA of the CDR3 is TGTGCCAGCAGCTTGTCACAGGGGTACGAGCAGTACTTC.

This clone was observed once. The J gene is TRBJ2-6, the V gene TRBV27; tentatively, D is TRBD1 (6 bases). V lost 2 bases and J 0 bases, leaving 17 bases between the germline ends. The CDR3 has 19 residues. Germline-derived CDR1 and CDR2 are MNHEY and SMNVEV (reference sequence). CDR3 DNA sequence: TGTGCCAGCAGTTTACTGGTTGGGGGCCATAGCTCTGGGGCCAACGTCCTGACTTTC. It specifies CASSLLVGGHSSGANVLTF.

V is TRBV19 and J is TRBJ2-7; TRBD2 is a possible D gene (5 bases). V lost 0 bases and J 9 bases, leaving 12 bases between the germline ends. The CDR3 extends over 13 amino acids. Germline assignment: CDR1 LNHDA and CDR2 SQIVND (reference sequence). The CDR3 reads CASSIDSEGGQYF. The DNA for the CDR3 is TGTGCCAGTAGTATAGACTCCGAGGGCGGGCAGTACTTC.

The count of this clone is one. The genes are TRBV30 and TRBJ2-3; TRBD2 aligns across 7 bases. The CDR3 is made up of 15 amino acids. Trimming cost V 0 bases and J 4 bases; bases outside gene matches: 7. CDR1 is GTSNPN and CDR2 is SVGIG in the germline V gene (reference sequence). The CDR3 here is CAWSVILAAADTQYF. CDR3 DNA: TGTGCCTGGAGTGTAATCCTAGCGGCTGCAGATACGCAGTATTTT.

V is TRBV5-1 and J is TRBJ2-5; D not certain. This CDR3 region has 11 residues. The germline V gene has CDR1 SGHRS and CDR2 YFSETQ. Trimming shortened V by 3 bases and J by 6 bases, and 6 bases separated the two germline ends. The CDR3 region is CASSSDQTQYF. CDR3 nucleotide sequence: TGCGCCAGCAGCTCCGACCAGACCCAGTACTTC.

The CDR3 region is CSVGGLADTAGELFF. Here the CDR3 DNA reads TGCAGCGTCGGTGGGCTAGCGGATACCGCTGGGGAGCTGTTTTTT. V usage is TRBV29-1 and J usage is TRBJ2-2; 7 nucleotides align to TRBD2. Germline values: CDR1 SQVTM, CDR2 ANQGSEA. Trimming removed 6 bases from V and 8 bases from J; junction bases left unmatched: 15. The CDR3 runs to 15 residues.

As regards this clone: The sample contains more than one DNA sequence encoding this CDR3. This chain uses TRBV7-6 with TRBJ2-7; D is perhaps TRBD2 (6 bases). V was shortened by 9 bases and J by 6 bases, with 24 bases between the two germline ends. This CDR3 has 15 amino acids. CDR1 is SGHVS, CDR2 FNYEAQ, per germline. This CDR3 reads CASSPTGGWLSEQYF. The CDR3 bases are TGTGCCAGTAGCCCGACCGGGGGATGGCTGTCCGAGCAGTACTTC.

V is TRBV4-2 and J is TRBJ2-7, with TRBD2 identical over 7 bases. Germline lookup yields CDR1 LGHNA and CDR2 YNFKEQ. Unmatched junction bases numbered 0, after V lost 1 base and J lost 6 bases. This CDR3 has 12 residues. CDR3 sequence: CASSQGGGEQYF. CDR3 coding DNA: TGTGCCAGCAGCCAAGGGGGGGGCGAGCAGTACTTC.

This clone was found once. V is TRBV13 and J is TRBJ2-3; D uncertain. Germline V gives CDR1 PRHDT, CDR2 FYEKMQ (reference sequence). The germline V and J ends were trimmed by 6 bases and 6 bases, with 16 bases remaining between them. CDR3 size: 14 residues. This CDR3 reads CASSMGIDGDTQYF. The DNA of the CDR3 is TGTGCCAGCAGTATGGGCATAGACGGTGATACGCAGTATTTT. Looking up the rest from reference TRBV13 and TRBJ2-3 gives the full variable domain: AAGVIQSPRHLIKEKRETATLKCYPIPRHDTVYWYQQGPGQDPQFLISFYEKMQSDKGSIPDRFSAQQFSDYHSELNMSSLELGDSALYFCASSMGIDGDTQYFGPGTRLTVL.

The chain has TRBV19 and TRBJ2-7, with D possibly TRBD1 on 6 matching bases. V was pared by 3 bases and J by 5 bases, with 17 bases between. Germline V lookup: CDR1 LNHDA, CDR2 SQIVND (reference sequence). There are 15 residues in the CDR3. The CDR3 loop is CASSILTTGLDEQYF. The CDR3, as DNA: TGTGCCAGTAGTATCCTAACGACAGGTCTGGACGAGCAGTACTTC.

The chain uses TRBV28 and TRBJ2-7, with TRBD2 as a possible D gene (5 bases). The germline CDR1 and CDR2 sequences are MDHEN and SYDVKM. Between the trimmed V and J ends, which lost 3 bases and 4 bases, there was a span of 13 bases. The CDR3 is made up of 14 amino acids. CDR3 bases: TGTGCCAGCAGTTTGCGAGGGTATTTTTACGAGCAGTACTTC. Protein sequence: CASSLRGYFYEQYF.

The gene calls are TRBV11-3 and TRBJ2-7; TRBD1 agrees at 9 bases. Germline V gives CDR1 SGHNT, CDR2 YENEEA. CDR3 length equals 15 residues. The junction had 7 bases not matched to a gene; V was cut back by 4 bases and J by 3 bases. The CDR3 DNA sequence: TGTGCCAGCAGCTCAACCGGGACAGGGATCTACGAGCAGTACTTC. Its protein product is CASSSTGTGIYEQYF.

The J gene is TRBJ1-4, the V gene TRBV18, with 8 bases matching TRBD1. Germline CDR1 reads KGHSH; CDR2 reads LQKENI. This CDR3 region has 14 residues. Losses at the gene ends were 4 bases for V and 2 bases for J; bases not matched to a gene: 0. The CDR3 loop is CASSRQGTNEKLFF. The CDR3 nucleotides are TGTGCCAGCTCACGACAGGGGACTAATGAAAAACTGTTTTTT.

The chain couples TRBV13 to TRBJ2-2; D not resolved. Trimming left V 3 bases short and J 4 bases short, with 3 bases between. CDR1 and CDR2 from the germline V gene are PRHDT and FYEKMQ (reference sequence). The CDR3 is 12 amino acids. The CDR3 region is CASSFATGELFF. The DNA of the CDR3 is TGTGCCAGCAGCTTCGCCACCGGGGAGCTGTTTTTT. Complete variable domain (other parts from reference TRBV13 and TRBJ2-2): AAGVIQSPRHLIKEKRETATLKCYPIPRHDTVYWYQQGPGQDPQFLISFYEKMQSDKGSIPDRFSAQQFSDYHSELNMSSLELGDSALYFCASSFATGELFFGEGSRLTVL.

The chain couples TRBV13 to TRBJ2-1; 10 nucleotides align to TRBD2. Germline loops: CDR1 PRHDT, CDR2 FYEKMQ (reference sequence). This CDR3 contains 18 residues. Unmatched junction bases numbered 10, after V lost 5 bases and J lost 0 bases. CDR3 sequence: CASSPDSGTSVSYNEQFF. In nucleotides, the CDR3 is TGTGCCAGCAGCCCTGATTCCGGGACTAGCGTCTCCTACAATGAGCAGTTCTTC.

V usage is TRBV5-1 and J usage is TRBJ2-7; 12 bases map to TRBD2. The V gene end was trimmed by 5 bases and the J gene end by 5 bases; junction bases not matched to a gene: 8. This CDR3 has 15 residues. Germline V gene data show CDR1 as SGHRS and CDR2 as YFSETQ. For the CDR3, the DNA is TGCGCCAGCAGTACCCCGACTAGCGGGAGCCACGAGCAGTACTTC. Translated: CASSTPTSGSHEQYF.

The J gene is TRBJ2-7, the V gene TRBV27, with 10 bases matching TRBD1. The CDR3 runs to 16 residues. Per germline, CDR1 MNHEY and CDR2 SMNVEV (reference sequence). Trimming took 3 bases from V and 5 from J; bases not matched to a gene: 10. The CDR3 DNA reads as TGTGCCAGCAGTTTTGGGACCGGGACAGGGGACCACGAGCAGTACTTC. This sequence encodes CASSFGTGTGDHEQYF.

This chain uses TRBV6-1 with TRBJ2-7, with 8 nucleotides matching TRBD2. Trimming removed 4 bases from V and 6 bases from J; junction bases left unmatched: 5. The CDR3 extends over 13 amino acids. CDR1 is MNHNS and CDR2 is SASEGT in the germline V gene. In DNA, the CDR3 is TGTGCCAGCAGTGTAGGACTAGCTGTCGAGCAGTACTTC. Amino acid sequence: CASSVGLAVEQYF.

The gene calls are TRBV7-9 and TRBJ1-1; the D gene is possibly TRBD1 (5 bases). Trimming took 5 bases from V and 4 from J, leaving 14 bases between them. Germline V gives CDR1 SEHNR, CDR2 FQNEAQ (reference sequence). This CDR3 is built from 14 residues. CDR3 sequence (DNA): TGTGCCAGCAGCGACGGGGGGTCGGGCACTGAAGCTTTCTTT. This gives the protein CASSDGGSGTEAFF.